This TCR beta chain was recorded in a study of T cell changes during pregnancy in multiple sclerosis. V was pared by 6 bases and J by 10 bases, with 9 bases of the junction left unmatched. The CDR3 spans 13 residues. Germline values: CDR1 SNHLY, CDR2 FYNNEI. Sequencing was performed with immunoSEQ multiplex PCR; in TCRdb, only in-frame clones are kept and a portion is missing. The sample lists approximately 50,000 clones; 80% to 95% were seen once. The TCR comes from a female donor in good health, enrolled as a control in a pregnancy study. The chain employs TRBV2 and TRBJ2-7; TRBD2 matches 10 bases. Material: peripheral blood, obtained in the third trimester of pregnancy. The CDR3 coding sequence is TGTGCCAGCAGGTCCACAACTAGCGGGGTACAGTACTTC. This sequence encodes CASRSTTSGVQYF.